This T cell receptor (beta chain) was observed in a study of vaccination and CD4 T cells after COVID-19. An Oncomine TCR Beta short-read assay was used to sequence the DNA from cultured CD4+ T cells. TCRdb ran MiXCR on the PCR reads and lists one entry per CDR3 protein. Of about 14,000 distinct CDR3 sequences in the sample, over 60% are singletons; the top ten hold around 7.4%. A note on this clonotype: Its antigen is not identified.

The junction had 6 bases not matched to a gene; V was cut back by 3 bases and J by 4 bases. The germline V gene encodes CDR1 MNHNS and CDR2 SASEGT. CDR3 length: 15 amino acids. As for treatment: 10-day PBMC culture with coronavirus spike peptide pools or control peptides (ViraFEST assay). General study points: Detection of a median about 90% of reactive clones in convalescent patients was confined to the period after vaccination.

Sequenced material: CD4+ T cells from blood, cultured in vitro. The source is a human donor who had recovered from COVID-19. The chain recombines TRBV6-1 with TRBJ1-1; 9 bases are shared with TRBD1. The CDR3, as DNA: TGTGCCAGCAGTGACTACAGGGGGCTAAGCACTGAAGCTTTCTTT. Translation: CASSDYRGLSTEAFF.